This T cell receptor beta chain was sequenced during a study of metastatic and nonmetastatic thyroid tumors. Through MiXCR, TCRdb re-clonotyped the PCR reads. The repertoire consists of about 38,000 clones, with roughly 27% occurring once and the leading ten covering nearly 10%. Nobody among the patients had been given any treatment before thyroid surgery. In this sample, this clone turned up many times. The target antigen is unknown. Study-level findings and limits: Benign nodules were reported to have significantly lower TCR beta diversity than malignant thyroid tumors, in blood and tumor.

Sequenced sample: blood. The sequence was collected from a female donor with papillary thyroid cancer or a benign thyroid nodule (not recorded which). Some clones in this sample may be carry-over from other donors' samples.

CDR3: CASSQVEGGLGEQYF. CDR3 sequence (DNA): TGTGCCAGCAGCCAAGTGGAGGGAGGGCTCGGCGAGCAGTACTTC. The chain links TRBV4-2 to TRBJ2-7, with 7 bases fitting TRBD2. Germline V lookup: CDR1 LGHNA, CDR2 YNFKEQ. CDR3 length equals 15 residues. Trimming took 1 base from V and 6 from J; bases not matched to a gene: 9.